This passage covers 20 T cell receptor beta chains from one sample sequenced in a study of shared clonotypes between healthy human individuals. Clones were sequenced by immunoSEQ multiplex PCR, and TCRdb holds only the in-frame ones, with some missing. This table has over 1.4 million clones, roughly 95% appearing once. Sequencing used naive CD4+ T cells sorted from blood. Documented subset: CD45RA+ positively selected. The receptors come from a man between 25 and 39 years old in good health.

The V gene is TRBV27, the J gene TRBJ2-1, with 8 bases lining up with TRBD2. CDR1 MNHEY and CDR2 SMNVEV come from the germline V gene (reference sequence). This CDR3 has 15 residues. J was trimmed by 7 bases and V by 5 bases; bases with no gene match: 10. The CDR3 reads CASSPSGSRMNEQFF. CDR3 coding DNA: TGTGCCAGCAGTCCAAGCGGGAGTCGGATGAATGAGCAGTTCTTC.

V and J are TRBV11-3 and TRBJ2-3; D is unresolved. This CDR3 spans 14 amino acids. Germline lookup yields CDR1 SGHNT and CDR2 YENEEA. Trimming took off 3 bases at V and 2 bases at J, with 9 bases between the two ends. CDR3 coding DNA: TGTGCCAGCAGCTTGGATACCTACACAGATACGCAGTATTTT. Its protein is CASSLDTYTDTQYF. Based on the CDR3 plus reference TRBV11-3 and TRBJ2-3, the full variable domain is EAGVVQSPRYKIIEKKQPVAFWCNPISGHNTLYWYLQNLGQGPELLIRYENEEAVDDSQLPKDRFSAERLKGVDSTLKIQPAELGDSAVYLCASSLDTYTDTQYFGPGTRLTVL.

The genes are TRBV28 and TRBJ1-2; tentative D call: TRBD1 (6 bases). V was pared by 4 bases and J by 2 bases, with 11 bases between. CDR3 size: 14 residues. Germline CDR1 reads MDHEN; CDR2 reads SYDVKM. The CDR3 sequence: CASSSPGTNYGYTF. The DNA of the CDR3 is TGTGCCAGCAGTTCTCCCGGGACAAACTATGGCTACACCTTC.

The chain has TRBV4-1 and TRBJ2-7, with D perhaps TRBD1 or TRBD2 (6 bases each). V was shortened by 3 bases and J by 5 bases, with 11 bases between the two germline ends. Germline CDR1 MGHRA, CDR2 YSYEKL. This CDR3 has 13 residues. DNA for the CDR3: TGCGCCAGCAGCCATGGAAGGGGGGACGAGCAGTACTTC. It encodes CASSHGRGDEQYF.

V usage is TRBV27 and J usage is TRBJ2-1, with 9 bases fitting TRBD1. The V segment lost 3 bases and the J segment 7 bases; nucleotides outside the gene matches: 13. This CDR3 has 17 amino acids. Per the germline V gene, CDR1 is MNHEY and CDR2 is SMNVEV (reference sequence). This CDR3 is CASSFLLAGTGLNEQFF. The CDR3 DNA reads TGTGCCAGCAGTTTCCTCTTAGCCGGGACAGGGCTAAATGAGCAGTTCTTC.

The CDR3 nucleotides read TGTGCCAGCAGCCCCCCGGGACAGCGGGCCTACGAGCAGTACTTC. It encodes CASSPPGQRAYEQYF. This chain links TRBV5-4 with TRBJ2-7; possibly TRBD1 for D (7 bases). Germline loops: CDR1 SGHNT, CDR2 YYREEE (reference sequence). Trimming took 4 bases from V and 2 from J, leaving 16 bases between them. This CDR3 comprises 15 residues.

In DNA, the CDR3 is TGTGCCAGTAGTGTCGACAGGGACTATAACTATGGCTACACCTTC. The encoded protein is CASSVDRDYNYGYTF. This sequence joins TRBV19 and TRBJ1-2; 7 positions match TRBD1. The germline V gene has CDR1 LNHDA and CDR2 SQIVND (reference sequence). The CDR3 length is 15 residues. Trimming removed 5 bases from V and 1 base from J; junction bases left unmatched: 7.

The chain couples TRBV28 to TRBJ2-2, with TRBD1 identical over 8 bases. The CDR3 extends over 15 amino acids. From germline, CDR1 is MDHEN and CDR2 SYDVKM. J was trimmed by 5 bases and V by 7 bases; bases with no gene match: 9. CDR3 in amino acids: CASIRDRTWTGELFF. CDR3 bases: TGTGCCAGCATACGGGACAGGACGTGGACCGGGGAGCTGTTTTTT.

This clone was found once. The chain recombines TRBV2 with TRBJ1-2, with 8 bases matching TRBD1. Germline trimming cut 4 bases from V and 7 bases from J; bases unmatched to any gene: 5. The germline V gene encodes CDR1 SNHLY and CDR2 FYNNEI. This CDR3 is 13 amino acids long. The CDR3 is CASSGTGKPGYTF. DNA of the CDR3: TGTGCCAGCAGTGGGACAGGGAAGCCTGGCTACACCTTC. The full variable domain, its missing parts supplied by reference TRBV2 and TRBJ1-2, is EPEVTQTPSHQVTQMGQEVILRCVPISNHLYFYWYRQILGQKVEFLVSFYNNEISEKSEIFDDQFSVERPDGSNFTLKIRSTKLEDSAMYFCASSGTGKPGYTFGSGTRLTVV.

This rearrangement joins TRBV5-6 to TRBJ2-1; D not certain. Trimming took off 1 base at V and 6 bases at J, with 11 bases between the two ends. This CDR3 contains 14 residues. Germline lookup yields CDR1 SGHDT and CDR2 YYEEEE. This CDR3 reads CASSLPHAANEQFF. DNA for the CDR3: TGTGCCAGCAGCTTGCCCCACGCGGCCAATGAGCAGTTCTTC.

CDR3 residues: CASSLTVSNQPQHF. In nucleotides, the CDR3 is TGTGCCAGCAGCTTGACAGTGTCCAATCAGCCCCAGCATTTT. The chain is built from TRBV5-4 and TRBJ1-5; D not certain. The CDR3 covers 14 residues. V gave up 1 base and J gave up 3 bases, with 8 bases separating them. Germline loops: CDR1 SGHNT, CDR2 YYREEE (reference sequence).

This clone came up once. The chain recombines TRBV7-2 with TRBJ2-1; 8 bases agree with TRBD1. V lost 5 bases, J lost 9 bases, and 12 bases stayed unmatched. CDR3 length: 15 amino acids. Germline values: CDR1 SGHTA, CDR2 FQGNSA. The chain's CDR3 is CASSLQGAQVSEQFF. CDR3 nucleotides: TGTGCCAGCAGCCTTCAGGGGGCGCAGGTTAGTGAGCAGTTCTTC.

This chain uses TRBV6-6 with TRBJ2-3; maybe TRBD2 (5 bases). The germline V and J ends were trimmed by 5 bases and 7 bases, with 16 bases remaining between them. This CDR3 region has 14 residues. The V gene's germline CDR1 is MNHNY and CDR2 SVGAGI (reference sequence). In DNA, the CDR3 is TGTGCCAGCAGTCAAGCGGTTGGAGTCTATACGCAGTATTTT. This sequence encodes CASSQAVGVYTQYF.

The genes are TRBV5-4 and TRBJ2-7; D is perhaps TRBD2 (6 bases). The CDR3 extends over 12 amino acids. CDR1 and CDR2 from the germline V gene are SGHNT and YYREEE (reference sequence). V was shortened by 2 bases and J by 8 bases, with 11 bases between the two germline ends. DNA for the CDR3: TGTGCCAGCAGCTTCGGGACTTTTAAGCAGTACTTC. This encodes CASSFGTFKQYF.

A word on this clone: The sample holds other DNA sequences that translate to the same CDR3. The rearrangement links TRBV5-1 to TRBJ2-7; the D is unclear. The CDR3 totals 13 residues. Germline V gene lookup returns CDR1 SGHRS and CDR2 YFSETQ. The ends were cut back, 0 bases at V and 3 bases at J, with 7 bases in the middle. The chain's CDR3 is CASSLAANYEQYF. The CDR3 nucleotides are TGCGCCAGCAGCTTGGCCGCTAACTACGAGCAGTACTTC.

The chain carries TRBV7-9 and TRBJ2-3; TRBD1 agrees at 10 bases. V lost 1 base, J lost 5 bases, and 9 bases stayed unmatched. The germline CDR1 and CDR2 sequences are SEHNR and FQNEAQ (reference sequence). The CDR3 totals 17 residues. The CDR3 DNA follows: TGTGCCAGCAGCTTAGGGGGCGACAGGGGGCCGAGAGATACGCAGTATTTT. It specifies CASSLGGDRGPRDTQYF.

A single count supports this clone. The J gene is TRBJ1-2, the V gene TRBV4-3, with 7 bases matching TRBD1. Germline V CDR1 and CDR2: LGHNA, YSLEER. Germline trimming cut 0 bases from V and 7 bases from J; bases unmatched to any gene: 8. CDR3 length: 15 residues. CDR3 bases: TGCGCCAGCAGCCAAGACCCCGGGCAGGGGGTTGGCTACACCTTC. It codes for CASSQDPGQGVGYTF.

This chain connects TRBV27 to TRBJ2-3, with 14 bases that match TRBD2. With 6 bases clipped from V and 3 bases from J, the junction kept 8 bases outside the gene matches. The CDR3 spans 17 residues. Germline V gives CDR1 MNHEY, CDR2 SMNVEV (reference sequence). The DNA of the CDR3 is TGTGCCAGCAGGACAGCCCGGACTAGCGGGAGGACAGATACGCAGTATTTT. Translated: CASRTARTSGRTDTQYF.

This chain links TRBV18 with TRBJ2-2; unclear D gene. The CDR3 has 16 amino acids. Germline V gives CDR1 KGHSH, CDR2 LQKENI. V dropped 2 bases and J dropped 0 bases, with 10 bases sitting between them. CDR3 nucleotide sequence: TGTGCCAGCTCACCATTGCACAAAACGAACACCGGGGAGCTGTTTTTT. Residues: CASSPLHKTNTGELFF.

The rearrangement uses TRBV5-8 and TRBJ2-5; D tentatively fits TRBD1 or TRBD2 (6 bases each). The CDR3 consists of 16 residues. In germline, CDR1 is SGHTS, CDR2 YDEGEE. Trimming took off 1 base at V and 5 bases at J, with 18 bases between the two ends. The CDR3 here is CASSLTGGGGHETQYF. CDR3 coding DNA: TGTGCCAGCAGCTTGACTGGGGGTGGGGGGCACGAGACCCAGTACTTC.